The sequence of this TCR beta chain was determined in a study of cytomegalovirus exposure and HLA in healthy donors. Per germline, CDR1 MNHEY and CDR2 SMNVEV (reference sequence). J was trimmed by 4 bases and V by 5 bases; bases with no gene match: 8. The CDR3 is 16 amino acids. Whole-study findings and limits: In an earlier analysis, productive rearrangement rates for most beta V segments clustered near 87% or 30%. The Asian-associated ancestry cluster reportedly had fewer N-insertions than the approximately 610-donor mean in a later analysis. Generally TCR sequences proved uncommon, though certain public TCRs appeared in numerous donors. Researchers reported in a later analysis that a missense DCLRE1C variant was tied to TCR beta V- and J-gene trimming.

PCR employed 60 Vbeta and 13 Jbeta primers. Libraries were prepared by immunoSEQ multiplex PCR; TCRdb keeps only in-frame clonotypes and omits some of them. Of roughly 130,000 clones in the sample, around 75% are singletons; the top ten hold more than 3%. To note about this clone: The target antigen is unknown.

The origin of this receptor is a female donor in good health and CMV-seronegative. Sequenced sample: PBMCs. The chain has TRBV27 and TRBJ2-3; 11 nucleotides align to TRBD1. Written as DNA, the CDR3 is TGTGCCAGCAGTGACCTCGGACAGGGGGCGCCAGATACGCAGTATTTT. Translation: CASSDLGQGAPDTQYF.